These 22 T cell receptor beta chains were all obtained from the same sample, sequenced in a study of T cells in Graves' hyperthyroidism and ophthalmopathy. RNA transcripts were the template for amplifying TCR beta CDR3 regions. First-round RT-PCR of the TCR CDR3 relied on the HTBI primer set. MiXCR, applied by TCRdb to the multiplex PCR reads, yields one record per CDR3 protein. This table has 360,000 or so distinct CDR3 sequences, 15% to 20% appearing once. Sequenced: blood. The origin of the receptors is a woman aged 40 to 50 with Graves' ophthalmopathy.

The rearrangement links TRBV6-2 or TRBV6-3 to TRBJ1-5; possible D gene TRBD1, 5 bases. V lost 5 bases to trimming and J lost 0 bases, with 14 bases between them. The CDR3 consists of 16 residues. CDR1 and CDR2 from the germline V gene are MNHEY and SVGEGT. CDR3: CASSLLGADSNQPQHF. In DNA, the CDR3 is TGTGCCAGCAGTCTCCTCGGGGCCGATAGCAATCAGCCCCAGCATTTT.

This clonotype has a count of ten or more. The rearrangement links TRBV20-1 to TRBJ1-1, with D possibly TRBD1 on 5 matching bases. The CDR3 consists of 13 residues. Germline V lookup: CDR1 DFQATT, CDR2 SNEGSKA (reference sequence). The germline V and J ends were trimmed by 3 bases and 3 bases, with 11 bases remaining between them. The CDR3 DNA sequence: TGCAGTGCTAGGGGGGGAAGGGACACTGAAGCTTTCTTT. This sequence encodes CSARGGRDTEAFF.

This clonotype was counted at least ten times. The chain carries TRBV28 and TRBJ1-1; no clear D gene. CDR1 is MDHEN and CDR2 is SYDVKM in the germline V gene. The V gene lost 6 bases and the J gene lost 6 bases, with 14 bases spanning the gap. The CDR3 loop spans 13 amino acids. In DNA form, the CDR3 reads TGTGCCAGCAGAGCCCTCGCCGCGGCTGAAGCTTTCTTT. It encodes CASRALAAAEAFF.

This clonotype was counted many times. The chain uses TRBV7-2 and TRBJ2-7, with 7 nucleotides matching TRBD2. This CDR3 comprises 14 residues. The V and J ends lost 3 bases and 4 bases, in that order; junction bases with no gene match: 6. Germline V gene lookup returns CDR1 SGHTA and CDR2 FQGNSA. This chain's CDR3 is CASSLGGRGYEQYF. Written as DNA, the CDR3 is TGTGCCAGCAGCTTGGGCGGGAGAGGGTACGAGCAGTACTTC.

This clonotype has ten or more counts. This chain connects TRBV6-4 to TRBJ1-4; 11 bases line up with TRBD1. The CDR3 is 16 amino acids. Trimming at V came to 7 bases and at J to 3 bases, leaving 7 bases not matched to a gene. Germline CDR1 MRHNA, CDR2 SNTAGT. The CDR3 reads CASNKGQGVSNEKLFF. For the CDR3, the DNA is TGTGCCAGCAACAAGGGACAGGGGGTGTCTAATGAAAAACTGTTTTTT.

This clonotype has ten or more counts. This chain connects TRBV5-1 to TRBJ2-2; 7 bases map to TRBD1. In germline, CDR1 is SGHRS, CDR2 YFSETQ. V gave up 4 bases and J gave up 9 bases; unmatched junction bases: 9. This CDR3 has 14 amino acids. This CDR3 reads CASSPGQAPRELFF. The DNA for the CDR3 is TGCGCCAGCAGCCCCGGACAGGCCCCAAGGGAGCTGTTTTTT.

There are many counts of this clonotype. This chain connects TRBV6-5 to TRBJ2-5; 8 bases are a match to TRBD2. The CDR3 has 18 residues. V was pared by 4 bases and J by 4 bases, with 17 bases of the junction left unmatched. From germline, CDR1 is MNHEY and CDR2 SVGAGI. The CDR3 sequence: CASSWKAGDEDWGETQYF. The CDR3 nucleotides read TGTGCCAGCAGTTGGAAAGCGGGAGATGAAGATTGGGGAGAGACCCAGTACTTC.

The CDR3 nucleotides read TGTGCCAGCAGCCTCTCCCCCACAAGAACAGGGGACTATAGCAATCAGCCCCAGCATTTT. Amino acid sequence: CASSLSPTRTGDYSNQPQHF. J is TRBJ1-5 and V is TRBV13; 7 bases align to TRBD1. Germline V gene data show CDR1 as PRHDT and CDR2 as FYEKMQ (reference sequence). This CDR3 has 20 amino acids. V shed 5 bases and J 0 bases; nucleotides not matched to a gene: 19.

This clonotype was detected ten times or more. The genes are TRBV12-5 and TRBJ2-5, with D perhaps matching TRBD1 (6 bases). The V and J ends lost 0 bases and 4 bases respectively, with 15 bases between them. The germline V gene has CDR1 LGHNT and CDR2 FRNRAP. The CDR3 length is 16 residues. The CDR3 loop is CASGLVSTGTAETQYF. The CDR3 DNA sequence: TGTGCTAGTGGTTTGGTATCAACAGGGACGGCAGAGACCCAGTACTTC.

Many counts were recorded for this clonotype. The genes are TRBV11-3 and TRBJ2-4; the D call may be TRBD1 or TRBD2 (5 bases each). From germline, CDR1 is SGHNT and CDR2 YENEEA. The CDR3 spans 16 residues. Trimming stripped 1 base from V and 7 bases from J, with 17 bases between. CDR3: CASSLVRDPGQNIQYF. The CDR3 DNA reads TGTGCCAGCAGCTTAGTACGGGACCCCGGGCAGAACATTCAGTACTTC.

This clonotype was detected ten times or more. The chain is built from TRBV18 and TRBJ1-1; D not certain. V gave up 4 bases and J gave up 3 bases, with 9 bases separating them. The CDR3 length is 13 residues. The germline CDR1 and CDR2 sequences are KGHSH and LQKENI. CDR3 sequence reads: CASSRDWDTEAFF. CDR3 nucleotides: TGTGCCAGCTCACGCGACTGGGACACTGAAGCTTTCTTT.

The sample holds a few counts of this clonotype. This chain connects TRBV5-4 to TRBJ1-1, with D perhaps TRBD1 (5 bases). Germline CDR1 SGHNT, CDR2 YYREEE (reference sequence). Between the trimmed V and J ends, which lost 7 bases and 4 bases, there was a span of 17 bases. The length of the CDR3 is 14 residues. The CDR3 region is CASFGSRVSTEAFF. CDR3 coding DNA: TGTGCCAGCTTTGGTTCCAGGGTGAGCACTGAAGCTTTCTTT.

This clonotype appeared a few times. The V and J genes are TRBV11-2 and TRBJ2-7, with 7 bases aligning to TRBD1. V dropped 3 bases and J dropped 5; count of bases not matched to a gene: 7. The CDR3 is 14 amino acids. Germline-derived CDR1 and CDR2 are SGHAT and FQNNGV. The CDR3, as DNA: TGTGCCAGCAGCTTTTGGGACAGCCGGGACGAGCAGTACTTC. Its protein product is CASSFWDSRDEQYF.

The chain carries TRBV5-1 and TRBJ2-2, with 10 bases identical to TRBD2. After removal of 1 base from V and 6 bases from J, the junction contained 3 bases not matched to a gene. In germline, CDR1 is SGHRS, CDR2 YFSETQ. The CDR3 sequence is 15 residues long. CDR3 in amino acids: CASSLTSGIAGELFF. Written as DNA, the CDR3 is TGCGCCAGCAGCTTGACTAGCGGGATAGCCGGGGAGCTGTTTTTT.

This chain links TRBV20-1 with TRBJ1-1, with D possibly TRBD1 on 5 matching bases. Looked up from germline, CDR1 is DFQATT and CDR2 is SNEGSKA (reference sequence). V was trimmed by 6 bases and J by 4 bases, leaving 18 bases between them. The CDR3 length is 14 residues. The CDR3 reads CSARTGPGGTEAFF. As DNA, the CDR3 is TGCAGTGCAAGGACCGGCCCGGGGGGCACTGAAGCTTTCTTT.

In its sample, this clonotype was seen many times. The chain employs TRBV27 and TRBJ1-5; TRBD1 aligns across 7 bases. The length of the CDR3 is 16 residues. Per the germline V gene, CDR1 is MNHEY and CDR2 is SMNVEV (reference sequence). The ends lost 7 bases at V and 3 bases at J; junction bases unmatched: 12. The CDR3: CASMEGGPSLNQPQHF. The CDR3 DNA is TGTGCCAGCATGGAAGGGGGCCCCAGTCTCAATCAGCCCCAGCATTTT.

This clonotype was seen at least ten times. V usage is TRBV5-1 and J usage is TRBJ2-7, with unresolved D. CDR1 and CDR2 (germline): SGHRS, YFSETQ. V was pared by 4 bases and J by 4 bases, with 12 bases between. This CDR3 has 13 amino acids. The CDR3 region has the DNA TGCGCCAGCAGCCTCCTAGAGTCTTACGAGCAGTACTTC. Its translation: CASSLLESYEQYF.

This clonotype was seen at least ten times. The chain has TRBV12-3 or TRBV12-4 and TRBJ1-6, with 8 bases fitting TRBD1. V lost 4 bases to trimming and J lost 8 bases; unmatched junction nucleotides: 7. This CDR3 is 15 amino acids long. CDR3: CASSSQGARDSPLHF. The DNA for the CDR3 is TGTGCCAGCAGTTCCCAGGGGGCCCGGGATTCACCCCTCCACTTT.

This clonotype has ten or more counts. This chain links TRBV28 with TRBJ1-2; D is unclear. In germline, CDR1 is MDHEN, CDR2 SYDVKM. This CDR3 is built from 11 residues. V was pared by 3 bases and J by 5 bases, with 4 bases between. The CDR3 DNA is TGTGCCAGCAGTTTCCGATATGGCTACACCTTC. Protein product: CASSFRYGYTF.

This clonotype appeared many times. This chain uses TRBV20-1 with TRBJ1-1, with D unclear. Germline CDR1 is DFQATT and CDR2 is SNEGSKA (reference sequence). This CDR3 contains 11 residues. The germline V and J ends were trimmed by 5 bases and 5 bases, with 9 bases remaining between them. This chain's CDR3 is CSAYWETEAFF. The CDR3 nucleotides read TGCAGTGCTTATTGGGAGACTGAAGCTTTCTTT.

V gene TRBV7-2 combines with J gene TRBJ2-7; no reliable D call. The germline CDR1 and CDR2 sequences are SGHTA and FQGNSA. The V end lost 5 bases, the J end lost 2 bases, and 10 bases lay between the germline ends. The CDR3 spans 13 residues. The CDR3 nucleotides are TGTGCCAGCAGCGTTCAGAACGCCTACGAGCAGTACTTC. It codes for CASSVQNAYEQYF.

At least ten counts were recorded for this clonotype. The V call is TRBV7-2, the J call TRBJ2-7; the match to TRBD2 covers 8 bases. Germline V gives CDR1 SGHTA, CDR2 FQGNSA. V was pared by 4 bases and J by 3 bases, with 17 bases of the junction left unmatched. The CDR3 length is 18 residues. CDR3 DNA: TGTGCCAGCAGCTCTGGGGGACTAGTGAGGGAGTCCCTCTACGAGCAGTACTTC. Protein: CASSSGGLVRESLYEQYF.